One sample yielded the 22 T cell receptor beta chains listed below, sequenced in a study of blood T cell repertoires in COVID-19. Repertoires were generated with immunoSEQ multiplex PCR, while TCRdb's copy carries only in-frame clones and drops some. The sample lists 14,000 or so clones, around 78% occurring once. Sequencing input: peripheral blood. These receptor sequences come from a man aged 40-55 years with active or convalescent COVID-19.

V gene TRBV14 combines with J gene TRBJ1-1; a possible D gene is TRBD1 (5 bases). CDR3 length: 17 amino acids. The V gene's germline CDR1 is SGHDN and CDR2 FVKESK. The V and J ends lost 2 bases and 0 bases respectively, with 16 bases between them. The CDR3 DNA reads TGTGCCAGCAGCCAACCGGGGGGGGGAGAGCTGAACACTGAAGCTTTCTTT. It codes for CASSQPGGGELNTEAFF.

The chain links TRBV5-1 to TRBJ2-5; D might be TRBD2 (5 bases). The CDR3 length is 15 residues. V dropped 3 bases and J dropped 2 bases, with 14 bases sitting between them. Per the germline V gene, CDR1 is SGHRS and CDR2 is YFSETQ. CDR3 nucleotides: TGCGCCAGCAGCTGGACTCCAGGTCCACAAGAGACCCAGTACTTC. The encoded protein is CASSWTPGPQETQYF.

The chain is built from TRBV2 and TRBJ1-5, with 7 bases identical to TRBD1. The CDR3 sequence is 15 residues long. Germline V gene data show CDR1 as SNHLY and CDR2 as FYNNEI. V trimming: 3 bases; J trimming: 6 bases; junction bases outside the gene matches: 8. The CDR3 sequence: CASSDPGTDGQPQHF. Here the CDR3 DNA reads TGTGCCAGCAGTGACCCAGGGACAGACGGTCAGCCCCAGCATTTT.

The chain links TRBV9 to TRBJ1-2, with 7 positions matching TRBD1. Germline V CDR1 and CDR2: SGDLS, YYNGEE. This CDR3 comprises 13 residues. J gave up 5 bases and V 6 bases, and 7 bases lay outside the gene matches. The chain's CDR3 is CASTRTGEYGYTF. The CDR3 bases are TGTGCCAGCACACGGACAGGCGAATATGGCTACACCTTC.

This chain uses TRBV2 with TRBJ1-5; 8 bases match TRBD1. The germline V gene encodes CDR1 SNHLY and CDR2 FYNNEI. The CDR3 spans 17 residues. J lost 0 bases, V lost 6 bases, and 10 bases had no gene match. CDR3 coding DNA: TGTGCCAGCAGACTGGACAGGGAATCTATTAGCAATCAGCCCCAGCATTTT. This sequence encodes CASRLDRESISNQPQHF.

This sequence joins TRBV3-1 (or the pseudogene TRBV3-2) and TRBJ1-1; the match to TRBD1 covers 7 bases. Germline CDR1 reads LGHDT; CDR2 reads YNNKEL (reference sequence). J gave up 11 bases and V 4 bases, and 7 bases lay outside the gene matches. The CDR3 sequence is 12 residues long. CDR3 in amino acids: CASSPRQGGAFF. The CDR3 coding sequence is TGTGCCAGCAGCCCCAGACAGGGTGGCGCTTTCTTT.

J is TRBJ1-2 and V is TRBV5-1, with a tentative D call TRBD1 (6 bases). The CDR3 sequence is 14 residues long. CDR1 and CDR2 (germline): SGHRS, YFSETQ. V lost 0 bases to trimming and J lost 3 bases, with 9 bases between them. CDR3 coding DNA: TGCGCCAGCAGCTTGGACAGGGTCGACTATGGCTACACCTTC. The encoded protein is CASSLDRVDYGYTF.

This chain joins TRBV28 and TRBJ2-7; weak D call: TRBD1 (5 bases). The ends were cut back, 4 bases at V and 4 bases at J, with 11 bases in the middle. There are 13 residues in the CDR3. Germline V CDR1 and CDR2: MDHEN, SYDVKM. DNA for the CDR3: TGTGCCAGCAGTTCTGGGCAGGGTTACGAGCAGTACTTC. It is translated as CASSSGQGYEQYF.

This sequence joins TRBV2 and TRBJ1-4; tentatively, D is TRBD1 (6 bases). The CDR3 is 16 amino acids. V dropped 7 bases and J dropped 5 bases, with 20 bases sitting between them. Germline CDR1 is SNHLY and CDR2 is FYNNEI. The CDR3 DNA reads TGTGCCAGCACCATAAGCTCAGGGGCGTTAAATGAAAAACTGTTTTTT. It encodes CASTISSGALNEKLFF.

This rearrangement joins TRBV5-4 to TRBJ2-3, with 7 bases lining up with TRBD1. V was clipped by 3 bases and J by 2 bases; unmatched bases: 9. CDR3 size: 16 residues. Germline V gives CDR1 SGHNT, CDR2 YYREEE (reference sequence). CDR3 residues: CASSSTTGTYTDTQYF. In DNA, the CDR3 is TGTGCCAGCAGCTCGACGACAGGGACCTACACAGATACGCAGTATTTT.

In DNA, the CDR3 is TGTGCCAGCAGCTTGACTAGCGGGGGCGGCTCCTACGAGCAGTACTTC. Translated, it gives CASSLTSGGGSYEQYF. This sequence joins TRBV7-2 and TRBJ2-7; 12 bases are shared with TRBD2. CDR1 is SGHTA, CDR2 FQGNSA, per germline. Trimming took 3 bases from V and 0 from J; bases not matched to a gene: 3. This CDR3 comprises 16 residues.

This chain connects TRBV19 to TRBJ2-5; 7 bases fit TRBD1. Germline trimming cut 3 bases from V and 2 bases from J; bases unmatched to any gene: 6. The CDR3 runs to 15 residues. Germline V gives CDR1 LNHDA, CDR2 SQIVND (reference sequence). The CDR3 loop reads CASSIYRGPQETQYF. DNA of the CDR3: TGTGCCAGTAGTATTTACAGGGGACCTCAAGAGACCCAGTACTTC.

The genes are TRBV2 and TRBJ2-7; TRBD1 matches at 9 bases. The CDR3 contains 12 residues. The ends lost 4 bases at V and 5 bases at J; junction bases unmatched: 0. CDR1 and CDR2 (germline): SNHLY, FYNNEI. This CDR3 is CASSGTGDEQYF. The CDR3 nucleotides are TGTGCCAGCAGTGGGACAGGGGACGAGCAGTACTTC.

This chain uses TRBV5-1 with TRBJ2-3; 7 nucleotides line up with TRBD1. The CDR3 is 16 residues long. Germline V gene sequence: CDR1 SGHRS, CDR2 YFSETQ. V shed 2 bases, J shed 3 bases, and the junction held 9 bases outside the gene matches. CDR3 sequence: CASSFPRQGGTDTQYF. The DNA for the CDR3 is TGCGCCAGCAGCTTCCCACGACAGGGTGGAACAGATACGCAGTATTTT.

The chain employs TRBV5-1 and TRBJ1-1; no clear D gene. Germline V gives CDR1 SGHRS, CDR2 YFSETQ. The CDR3 spans 14 residues. Deletions cut 3 bases from V and 2 bases from J, with 11 bases between. CDR3 loop: CASSSGLSNTEAFF. The DNA for the CDR3 is TGCGCCAGCAGCTCCGGTCTTTCTAACACTGAAGCTTTCTTT.

The rearrangement links TRBV11-2 to TRBJ2-4; D unresolved. The V end lost 0 bases, the J end lost 0 bases, and 12 bases lay between the germline ends. Germline CDR1 reads SGHAT; CDR2 reads FQNNGV. The length of the CDR3 is 17 residues. The CDR3, as DNA: TGTGCCAGCAGCTTAGAATTTTCACTTCTAGCCAAAAACATTCAGTACTTC. This codes for CASSLEFSLLAKNIQYF.

This clone was observed a single time. V and J are TRBV12-5 and TRBJ2-7; 10 bases map to TRBD1. The junction had 15 bases not matched to a gene; V was cut back by 7 bases and J by 6 bases. The CDR3 sequence is 16 residues long. The V gene's germline CDR1 is LGHNT and CDR2 FRNRAP. CDR3 coding DNA: TGTGCTAGTGCCGGTATCGACAGGGGGCTCCTTGGCGAGCAGTACTTC. Protein sequence: CASAGIDRGLLGEQYF.

The chain has TRBV19 and TRBJ1-5; 7 positions match TRBD1. The V and J ends lost 10 bases and 4 bases, in that order; junction bases with no gene match: 7. Germline V CDR1 and CDR2: LNHDA, SQIVND (reference sequence). The CDR3 loop spans 13 amino acids. The CDR3 DNA is TGTGCCAAGGGACCGACAGGGAATCAGCCCCAGCATTTT. Its translation is CAKGPTGNQPQHF.

This clone has just a few counts. As DNA, the CDR3 is TGTGCCAGCAGCTACCAAGCTGGGACAGGGGCGGCGTTCTTC. Amino acid sequence: CASSYQAGTGAAFF. The chain is built from TRBV7-2 and TRBJ2-1, with 10 positions matching TRBD1. V lost 4 bases and J lost 15; bases outside the gene matches: 12. Germline assignment: CDR1 SGHTA and CDR2 FQGNSA. The CDR3 covers 14 residues. The full variable domain, completed using reference TRBV7-2 and TRBJ2-1, is GAGVSQSPSNKVTEKGKDVELRCDPISGHTALYWYRQSLGQGLEFLIYFQGNSAPDKSGLPSDRFSAERTGGSVSTLTIQRTQQEDSAVYLCASSYQAGTGAAFFGPGTRLTVL.

V gene TRBV7-7 combines with J gene TRBJ1-5; D may be TRBD1 (6 bases). V lost 9 bases to trimming and J lost 7 bases, with 16 bases between them. Germline V gene sequence: CDR1 SSHAT, CDR2 FNYEAQ (reference sequence). The CDR3 consists of 13 residues. The CDR3 loop is CASPGRGPQPQHF. CDR3 DNA sequence: TGTGCCAGTCCCGGCAGGGGACCGCAGCCCCAGCATTTT.

This clone turned up a few times. The chain employs TRBV7-2 and TRBJ2-7, with TRBD2 matching 13 bases. Trimming at V came to 5 bases and at J to 5 bases, leaving 3 bases not matched to a gene. The germline V gene encodes CDR1 SGHTA and CDR2 FQGNSA. The CDR3 length is 14 residues. Here the CDR3 reads CASSLGLAGDEQYF. Written as DNA, the CDR3 is TGTGCCAGCAGCCTCGGACTAGCGGGGGACGAGCAGTACTTC.

CDR3 nucleotide sequence: TGTGCCAGAGAACAGGGTTTCACGGGTGAGCAGTTCTTC. Translated, it gives CAREQGFTGEQFF. This chain connects TRBV2 to TRBJ2-1; D is perhaps TRBD1 (6 bases). The CDR3 extends over 13 amino acids. V lost 9 bases, J lost 9 bases, and 18 bases lay in between. The V gene's germline CDR1 is SNHLY and CDR2 FYNNEI.